This T cell receptor beta chain was profiled in a study of vaccination and CD4 T cells after COVID-19. Cultured CD4+ T cell DNA was sequenced using the Oncomine TCR Beta short-read assay. Each CDR3 protein is one row after TCRdb ran MiXCR on the PCR reads. The table records about 18,000 distinct CDR3 sequences, about 50% of them present only once. The germline V and J ends were trimmed by 5 bases and 5 bases, with 8 bases remaining between them. The CDR3 is 12 amino acids. Germline lookup yields CDR1 SEHNR and CDR2 FQNEAQ (reference sequence). As regards this clonotype: Its antigen is not known.

Treatment described: approximately 9-day PBMC culture with coronavirus spike peptide pools or control peptides (ViraFEST assay). The clonotype comes from a human donor who had recovered from COVID-19. This specimen consisted of CD4+ T cells from blood, cultured in vitro, obtained after SARS-CoV-2 vaccination. The chain employs TRBV7-9 and TRBJ2-3, with D unclear. CDR3 DNA: TGTGCCAGCAGCCGAGGAGAAGATACGCAGTATTTT. Translating gives CASSRGEDTQYF.